These T cell receptor beta chains were read from a single sample in a study of regulatory T cells in long-lasting Graves disease. Using its own MiXCR run on the multiplex PCR reads, TCRdb lists one record per CDR3 protein. The repertoire holds approximately 400,000 distinct CDR3 sequences, with under 15% as singletons. The same sample was also studied in work on T cells in Graves' hyperthyroidism and ophthalmopathy.

This material consisted of peripheral blood mononuclear cells (PBMCs), taken at new diagnosis, from a patient treated with antithyroid drugs. These receptor sequences come from a woman in her twenties or thirties with Graves disease. The CDR3 runs from the conserved cysteine through the conserved F or W. A D gene is named only where the DNA matches it firmly. Expanded clones get a size class; other rows say once, few or many, or leave the size out.

V	size	J	D	CDR3	DNA
TRBV29-1	many	TRBJ1-2	.	CSVEGGAGYGYTF	TGCAGCGTTGAAGGAGGGGCCGGCTATGGCTACACCTTC
TRBV12-3/TRBV12-4	many	TRBJ2-1	.	CATQYGSRQFF	TGTGCCACACAGTACGGATCTAGGCAGTTCTTC
TRBV29-1	many	TRBJ2-5	TRBD2	CSVAPPSAHYLTSGSLETQYF	TGCAGCGTGGCTCCGCCTTCTGCCCACTACCTGACTAGCGGGAGTCTGGAGACCCAGTACTTC
TRBV11-3	once	TRBJ2-7	.	CASSLAEGPLYEQYF	TGTGCCAGCAGTTTAGCGGAGGGGCCGTTATACGAGCAGTACTTC
TRBV20-1	many	TRBJ2-1	TRBD2	CSVKTSGLPYNEQFF	TGCAGTGTTAAAACTAGCGGCCTTCCCTACAATGAGCAGTTCTTC
TRBV29-1	many	TRBJ2-1	.	CSVESVGDTRPYNEQFF	TGCAGCGTTGAGTCGGTGGGGGACACCCGACCGTACAATGAGCAGTTCTTC
TRBV7-9	many	TRBJ2-7	.	CASSRGTAYEQYF	TGTGCCAGCAGTCGCGGGACAGCCTACGAGCAGTACTTC
TRBV7-2	.	TRBJ2-1	TRBD2	CASRPGLAGVYNEQFF	TGTGCCAGCAGACCCGGACTAGCGGGAGTGTACAATGAGCAGTTCTTC
TRBV7-9	.	TRBJ2-1	.	CASSSPVRGTYNEQFF	TGTGCCAGCAGTAGCCCGGTGCGGGGTACCTACAATGAGCAGTTCTTC
TRBV12-3/TRBV12-4	.	TRBJ2-7	.	CASSATSSEINEQYF	TGTGCCAGCAGTGCTACTAGCTCCGAAATAAATGAGCAGTACTTC
TRBV27	many	TRBJ1-6	.	CASSLSLGNNSPLHF	TGTGCCAGCAGTTTATCGCTAGGGAATAATTCACCCCTCCACTTT
TRBV30	many	TRBJ1-2	.	CAWSSLWNYGYTF	TGTGCCTGGAGTAGTTTATGGAACTATGGCTACACCTTC
TRBV13	few	TRBJ1-2	.	CASSLGLIGGDGYTF	TGTGCCAGCAGCTTAGGTCTGATAGGCGGGGATGGCTACACCTTC
TRBV20-1	many	TRBJ2-7	TRBD2	CSANSGSSYEQYF	TGCAGTGCTAATAGCGGGAGCTCCTACGAGCAGTACTTC
TRBV13	few	TRBJ2-7	.	CASSHGTDYEQYF	TGTGCCAGCAGCCACGGGACTGACTACGAGCAGTACTTC
TRBV7-2	many	TRBJ2-1	.	CASSLAQGFSEQFF	TGTGCCAGCAGCTTAGCCCAGGGGTTCAGTGAGCAGTTCTTC
TRBV28	.	TRBJ2-3	.	CASTLEQGPTDTQYF	TGTGCCAGCACTTTAGAACAGGGCCCCACAGATACGCAGTATTTT
TRBV7-9	many	TRBJ1-1	TRBD1	CASSLKKTGANTEAFF	TGTGCCAGCAGCTTAAAGAAGACAGGGGCGAACACTGAAGCTTTCTTT
TRBV30	.	TRBJ2-1	.	CAWRETGRDYNEQFF	TGTGCCTGGAGGGAGACAGGGAGGGATTACAATGAGCAGTTCTTC
TRBV6-1	few	TRBJ2-3	TRBD2	CASSRASGIGDTQYF	TGTGCCAGCAGTAGGGCTAGCGGGATCGGAGATACGCAGTATTTT
TRBV7-9	few	TRBJ2-3	.	CASSSPGEDTQYF	TGTGCCAGCAGCTCTCCCGGTGAGGATACGCAGTATTTT
TRBV24-1	.	TRBJ2-1	TRBD2	CATSDSPRVTSGRRPNNEQFF	TGTGCCACCAGTGATTCCCCTAGGGTCACTAGCGGGAGACGGCCGAACAATGAGCAGTTCTTC
TRBV5-1	.	TRBJ1-1	.	CASSFSSAGLNTEAFF	TGCGCCAGCAGCTTCTCCTCGGCCGGACTGAACACTGAAGCTTTCTTT
TRBV11-2	.	TRBJ1-1	.	CASSFLTREAFF	TGTGCCAGCAGCTTCTTGACTCGTGAAGCTTTCTTT
TRBV9	.	TRBJ2-5	TRBD1	CASSHGTANQETQYF	TGTGCCAGCAGCCACGGGACAGCCAACCAAGAGACCCAGTACTTC
TRBV27	many	TRBJ2-1	TRBD2	CASSPRASGSYNEQFF	TGTGCCAGCAGTCCTCGGGCTAGCGGCTCCTACAATGAGCAGTTCTTC
TRBV10-3	few	TRBJ1-4	.	CAISATPEEKLFF	TGTGCCATCAGTGCTACCCCGGAGGAAAAACTGTTTTTT
TRBV7-8	many	TRBJ2-7	.	CASSFAYEQYF	TGTGCCAGCAGCTTTGCCTACGAGCAGTACTTC
TRBV24-1	few	TRBJ2-1	.	CATSDLGEEGGGNEQFF	TGTGCCACCAGTGATTTAGGAGAGGAGGGGGGGGGTAATGAGCAGTTCTTC
TRBV6-2/TRBV6-3	many	TRBJ2-3	TRBD1	CASTRTGGTDTQYF	TGTGCCAGCACTCGGACAGGGGGCACAGATACGCAGTATTTT
TRBV7-9	few	TRBJ2-5	TRBD1	CASSARDRVRETQYF	TGTGCCAGCAGCGCGCGGGACAGGGTGAGGGAGACCCAGTACTTC
TRBV20-1	few	TRBJ1-2	.	CSVGQFSYGYTF	TGCAGTGTAGGGCAGTTTAGCTATGGCTACACCTTC
TRBV30	many	TRBJ2-1	.	CAWSVGVSREQFF	TGTGCCTGGAGTGTAGGGGTTAGCCGGGAGCAGTTCTTC
TRBV24-1	many	TRBJ1-5	.	CATSDNRDQPQHF	TGTGCCACCAGTGATAACAGAGATCAGCCCCAGCATTTT
TRBV6-1	.	TRBJ2-2	.	CASSAKTSGTGELFF	TGTGCCAGCAGCGCAAAGACTAGTGGGACCGGGGAGCTGTTTTTT
TRBV19	.	TRBJ2-5	.	CASSMVETAGGETQYF	TGTGCCAGTAGTATGGTTGAGACAGCTGGGGGAGAGACCCAGTACTTC